This T cell receptor (beta chain) comes out of a study of blood T cell repertoires in COVID-19. In the study overall: Italy, Spain and the United States were the sources of the convalescent and acute COVID-19 samples.

In the source study's methods: Reference gene primer amplification yielded estimated nucleated cell counts. Profiled with immunoSEQ multiplex PCR; TCRdb holds only in-frame clones, not every one. That table supplies the V and J calls and clone size; D and trimming were determined from the DNA. The sample yields about 200,000 clones, around 85% seen once. The V and J ends lost 0 bases and 7 bases, in that order; junction bases with no gene match: 3. There are 13 residues in the CDR3. The germline V gene has CDR1 MNHNS and CDR2 SASEGT. Enrolment of Seattle patients took place during active infection, and they were followed longitudinally.

The V and J genes are TRBV6-1 and TRBJ2-7; 7 bases fit TRBD1. Material: peripheral blood. The receptor comes from a man in his sixties with COVID-19, enrolled during active disease. The CDR3 protein is CASSEATGREQYF. CDR3 bases: TGTGCCAGCAGTGAAGCGACAGGGCGAGAGCAGTACTTC.